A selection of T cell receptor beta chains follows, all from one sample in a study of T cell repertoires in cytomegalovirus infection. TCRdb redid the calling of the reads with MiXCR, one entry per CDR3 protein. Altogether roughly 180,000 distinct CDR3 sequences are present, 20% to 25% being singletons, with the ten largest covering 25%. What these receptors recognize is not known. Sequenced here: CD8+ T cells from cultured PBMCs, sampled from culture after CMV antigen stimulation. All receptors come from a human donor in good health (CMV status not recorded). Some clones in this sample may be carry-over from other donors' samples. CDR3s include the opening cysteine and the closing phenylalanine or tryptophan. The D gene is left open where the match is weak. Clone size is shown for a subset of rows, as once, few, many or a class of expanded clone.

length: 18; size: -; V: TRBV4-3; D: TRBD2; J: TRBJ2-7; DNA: TGCGCCAGCAGCCAAGCCCCGGGACTAGCGGGGGGGCGGCACGAGCAGTACTTC; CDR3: CASSQAPGLAGGRHEQYF
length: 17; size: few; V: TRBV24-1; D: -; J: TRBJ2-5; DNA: TGTGCCACCAGTGATTTCCAGGACATTGGGGGCGAAGAGACCCAGTACTTC; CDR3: CATSDFQDIGGEETQYF
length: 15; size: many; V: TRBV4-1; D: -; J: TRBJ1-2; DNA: TGCGCCAGCAGCCAAGGGACAAATGGGAACTATGGCTACACCTTC; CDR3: CASSQGTNGNYGYTF
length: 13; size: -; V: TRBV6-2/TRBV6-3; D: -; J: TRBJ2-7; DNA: TGTGCCAGCAGTTACGGCGAGGGCTACGAGCAGTACTTC; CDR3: CASSYGEGYEQYF
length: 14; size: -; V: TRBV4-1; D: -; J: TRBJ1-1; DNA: TGCGCCAGCAGCCAAGATCAGGGGATGACTGAAGCTTTCTTT; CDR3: CASSQDQGMTEAFF
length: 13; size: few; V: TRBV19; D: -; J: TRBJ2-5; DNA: TGTGCCAGTAGTATGCTCCCGGGGGAGACCCAGTACTTC; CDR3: CASSMLPGETQYF
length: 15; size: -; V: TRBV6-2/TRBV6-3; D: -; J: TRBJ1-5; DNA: TGTGCCAGCAGGGAGGAGAGGGGCGGCGATCAGCCCCAGCATTTT; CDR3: CASREERGGDQPQHF
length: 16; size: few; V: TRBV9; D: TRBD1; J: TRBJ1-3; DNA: TGTGCCAGCAGCGCACGACCTGGGACAGCTGGAAACACCATATATTTT; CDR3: CASSARPGTAGNTIYF
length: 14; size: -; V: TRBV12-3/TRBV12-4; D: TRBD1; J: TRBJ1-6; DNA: TGTGCCAGCGGGAACGACAGGGTATCATCACCCCTCCACTTT; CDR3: CASGNDRVSSPLHF
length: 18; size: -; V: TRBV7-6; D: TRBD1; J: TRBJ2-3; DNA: TGTGCCAGCAGCTCAAGGGTGACAGGGCTCCTTAGCACAGATACGCAGTATTTT; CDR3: CASSSRVTGLLSTDTQYF
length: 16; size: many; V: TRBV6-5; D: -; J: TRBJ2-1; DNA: TGTGCCAGCAGTTACGGTCTCGCGGGGAAGGGGAATGAGCAGTTCTTC; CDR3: CASSYGLAGKGNEQFF
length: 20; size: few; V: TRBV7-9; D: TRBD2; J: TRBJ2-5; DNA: TGTGCCAGCAGCTATCTTACGGGACTAGCGGGGCATGGGCGACAAGAGACCCAGTACTTC; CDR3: CASSYLTGLAGHGRQETQYF
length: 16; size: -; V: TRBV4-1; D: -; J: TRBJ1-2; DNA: TGCGCCAGCAGCCAAGATAAGGAATGGCGGTTGCAGGGCTACACCTTC; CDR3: CASSQDKEWRLQGYTF
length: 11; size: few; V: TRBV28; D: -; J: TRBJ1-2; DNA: TGTGCCAGCAGTTTTACAGCAGGCTACACCTTC; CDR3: CASSFTAGYTF
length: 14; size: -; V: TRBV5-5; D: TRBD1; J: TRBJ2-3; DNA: TGTGCCAGCCTACGAGGACAGGGCACAGATACGCAGTATTTT; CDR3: CASLRGQGTDTQYF
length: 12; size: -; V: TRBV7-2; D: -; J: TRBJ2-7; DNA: TGTGCCAGCAGCTCTGCGCGGATGGAGCAGTACTTC; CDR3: CASSSARMEQYF
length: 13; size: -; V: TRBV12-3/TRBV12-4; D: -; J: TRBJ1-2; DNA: TGTGCCAGCAGTTTAGGATCCTTCTATGGCTACACCTTC; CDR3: CASSLGSFYGYTF
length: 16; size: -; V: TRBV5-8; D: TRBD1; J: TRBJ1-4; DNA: TGTGCCAGCAGCTTGGCCCCCACAGGGGGAGGTGAAAAACTGTTTTTT; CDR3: CASSLAPTGGGEKLFF
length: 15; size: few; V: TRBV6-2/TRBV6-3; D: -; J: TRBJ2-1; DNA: TGTGCCAGCAGTTACGAACGGGCCCCTTACAATGAGCAGTTCTTC; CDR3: CASSYERAPYNEQFF
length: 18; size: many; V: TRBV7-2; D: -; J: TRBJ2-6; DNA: TGTGCCAGCAGCCCATTGGCCTCAGCGAGCTCTGGGGCCAACGTCCTGACTTTC; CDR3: CASSPLASASSGANVLTF
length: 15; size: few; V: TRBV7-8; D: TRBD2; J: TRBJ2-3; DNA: TGTGCCAGCAGAATAACTAGCGGGGCCTCAGATACGCAGTATTTT; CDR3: CASRITSGASDTQYF
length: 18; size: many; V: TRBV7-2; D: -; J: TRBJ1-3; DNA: TGTGCCAGCAGCCGCTATTCGCCGAATCGACTCACTGGAAACACCATATATTTT; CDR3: CASSRYSPNRLTGNTIYF
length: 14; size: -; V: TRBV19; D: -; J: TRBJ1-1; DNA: TGTGCCAGTAGTATTGGGCAGACCCAAGTTGAAGCTTTCTTT; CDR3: CASSIGQTQVEAFF
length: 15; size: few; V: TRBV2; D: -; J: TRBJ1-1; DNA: TGTGCCAGCAGGGTCACCGCCGGGGGGTTGGCTGAAGCTTTCTTT; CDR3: CASRVTAGGLAEAFF
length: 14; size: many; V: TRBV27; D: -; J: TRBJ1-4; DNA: TGTGCCAGCAGTTTACGACCAACTAATGAAAAACTGTTTTTT; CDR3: CASSLRPTNEKLFF
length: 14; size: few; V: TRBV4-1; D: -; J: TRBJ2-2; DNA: TGCGCCAGCAGCCACCAGTGGTACACCGGGGAGCTGTTTTTT; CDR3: CASSHQWYTGELFF
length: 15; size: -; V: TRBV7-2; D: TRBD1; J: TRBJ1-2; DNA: TGTGCCAGCAGCTTCGGGACAGGGGGCACGGAAGGCTACACCTTC; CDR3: CASSFGTGGTEGYTF
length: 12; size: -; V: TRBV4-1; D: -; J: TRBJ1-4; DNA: TGCGCCAGCAGAGACGGTAATGAAAAACTGTTTTTT; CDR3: CASRDGNEKLFF
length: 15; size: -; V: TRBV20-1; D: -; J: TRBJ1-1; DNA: TGCAGTGCTAGAGATGGATGGCAGCTGAACACTGAAGCTTTCTTT; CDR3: CSARDGWQLNTEAFF
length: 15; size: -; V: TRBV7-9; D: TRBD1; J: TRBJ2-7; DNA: TGTGCCAGCAGCCCTGCAAGGACAGGGAGCTACGAGCAGTACTTC; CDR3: CASSPARTGSYEQYF
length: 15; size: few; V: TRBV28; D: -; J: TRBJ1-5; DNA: TGTGCCAGCAGTACTACACTTTATAGCAATCAGCCCCAGCATTTT; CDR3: CASSTTLYSNQPQHF
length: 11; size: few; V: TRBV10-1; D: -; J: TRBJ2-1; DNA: TGCGCCAGCAGTGACGAGGGAGAGCAGTTCTTC; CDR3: CASSDEGEQFF
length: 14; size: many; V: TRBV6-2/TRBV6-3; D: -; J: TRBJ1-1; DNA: TGTGCCAGCAGTTACTCAGGGTTCTCTGCTGAAGCTTTCTTT; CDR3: CASSYSGFSAEAFF
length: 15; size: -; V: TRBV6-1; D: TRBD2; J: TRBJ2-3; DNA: TGTGCCAGCAGTGAAGCCCTAGCGGACACAGATACGCAGTATTTT; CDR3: CASSEALADTDTQYF
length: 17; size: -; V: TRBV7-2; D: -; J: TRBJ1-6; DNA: TGTGCCAGCAGCTTAGAAGTATCTGCGTCCTATAATTCACCCCTCCACTTT; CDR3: CASSLEVSASYNSPLHF
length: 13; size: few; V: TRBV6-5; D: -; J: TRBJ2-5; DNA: TGTGCTAGCACCGGATTGGACGGAGAGACCCAGTACTTC; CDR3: CASTGLDGETQYF
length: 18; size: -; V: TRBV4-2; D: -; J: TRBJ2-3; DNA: TGTGCCAGCAGCCAAGAAGGGGTTCCGGGGACCCTCACAGATACGCAGTATTTT; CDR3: CASSQEGVPGTLTDTQYF
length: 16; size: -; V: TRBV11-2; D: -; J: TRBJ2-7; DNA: TGTGCCAGCAGCTTATCCTATGACAGGATAAGGAACGAGCAGTACTTC; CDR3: CASSLSYDRIRNEQYF
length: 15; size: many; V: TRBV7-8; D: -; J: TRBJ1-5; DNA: TGTGCCAGCAGCTTAGGAACAGGAGGCAATCAGCCCCAGCATTTT; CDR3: CASSLGTGGNQPQHF
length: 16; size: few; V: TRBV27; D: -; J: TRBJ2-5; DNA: TGTGCCAGCAGTTTTGGGACGGATAGGGCCCAAGAGACCCAGTACTTC; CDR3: CASSFGTDRAQETQYF